What follows is one TCR beta chain and its context. Its antigen remains unidentified. The sample comes from a study of vaccination and CD4 T cells after COVID-19. As for the study in general: Overlapping peptides of the spike proteins of SARS-CoV-2, HCoV-NL63, HCoV-OC43 and HCoV-229E were used for cell stimulation.

Treatment described: roughly 10-day PBMC culture with coronavirus spike peptide pools or control peptides (ViraFEST assay). Oncomine TCR Beta short-read sequencing was applied to DNA from cultured CD4+ T cells. TCRdb analysed the PCR reads with MiXCR anew, one entry per CDR3 protein. The table records approximately 10,000 distinct CDR3 sequences, 55% to 60% of them present only once. The V gene lost 2 bases and the J gene lost 6 bases, with 11 bases spanning the gap. This CDR3 has 13 amino acids. Germline assignment: CDR1 SGHTA and CDR2 FQGNSA. The rearrangement uses TRBV7-2 and TRBJ2-7; the D is unclear. The sequence was collected from a human donor who had recovered from COVID-19. The sample comprised CD4+ T cells from blood, cultured in vitro. As DNA, the CDR3 is TGTGCCAGCAGCTTAACGCAGGTCGGCGAGCAGTACTTC. This gives the protein CASSLTQVGEQYF.